Below, 21 T cell receptor beta chains from the same sample are listed, as sequenced in a study of blood T cell repertoires in COVID-19. The protocol was immunoSEQ multiplex PCR, while the TCRdb copy is restricted to in-frame clones and leaves out a portion. The repertoire has around 300,000 clones, approximately 88% of them found once; the top ten carry just under 0.95%. The sample comprised peripheral blood. The receptors come from a middle-aged woman who had recovered from COVID-19.

This chain links TRBV6-5 with TRBJ1-4; weak D call: TRBD1 (5 bases). The ends were cut back, 2 bases at V and 0 bases at J, with 7 bases in the middle. The CDR3 has 15 amino acids. Germline CDR1 reads MNHEY; CDR2 reads SVGAGI. CDR3 nucleotides: TGTGCCAGCAGTTACGACAGCTCAACTAATGAAAAACTGTTTTTT. It translates to CASSYDSSTNEKLFF.

The chain recombines TRBV19 with TRBJ2-2; 10 nucleotides line up with TRBD2. The ends lost 7 bases at V and 0 bases at J; junction bases unmatched: 2. CDR3 length: 15 residues. The germline gives CDR1 LNHDA, CDR2 SQIVND (reference sequence). The CDR3 here is CASIGLAANTGELFF. As DNA, the CDR3 is TGTGCCAGTATCGGACTAGCGGCGAACACCGGGGAGCTGTTTTTT.

The CDR3 nucleotides read TGTGCCAGCAGCATCTCAGGGGGAGGCTACACCTTC. Its protein product is CASSISGGGYTF. The chain combines TRBV7-8 with TRBJ1-2; TRBD1 agrees at 7 bases. The CDR3 is 12 residues long. The trim removed 5 bases at V and 8 bases at J, leaving 5 bases unmatched. The germline V gene encodes CDR1 SGHVS and CDR2 FQNEAQ.

The J gene is TRBJ1-5, the V gene TRBV18; 9 bases map to TRBD1. The CDR3 has 15 residues. J gave up 4 bases and V 4 bases, and 5 bases lay outside the gene matches. CDR1 KGHSH and CDR2 LQKENI come from the germline V gene. The chain's CDR3 is CASSQEQGANQPQHF. CDR3 bases: TGTGCCAGCTCACAGGAACAGGGGGCGAATCAGCCCCAGCATTTT.

The V and J genes are TRBV7-9 and TRBJ2-1; D is unresolved. CDR3 size: 13 residues. V lost 5 bases, J lost 6 bases, and 11 bases lay in between. Germline V gives CDR1 SEHNR, CDR2 FQNEAQ (reference sequence). CDR3 nucleotide sequence: TGTGCCAGCAGCCCCCCAAACGGCAATGAGCAGTTCTTC. It codes for CASSPPNGNEQFF.

Here the CDR3 reads CASRHYGWGPYEQYF. CDR3 in DNA: TGCGCCAGCAGGCACTATGGATGGGGGCCCTACGAGCAGTACTTC. V is TRBV5-1 and J is TRBJ2-7, with D perhaps TRBD1 (6 bases). V was cut by 5 bases and J by 2 bases, with 17 bases left in between. Germline V CDR1 and CDR2: SGHRS, YFSETQ. This CDR3 region has 15 residues.

CDR3 nucleotides: TGTGCCACCGCCGACAGGGCTTCATTTAGCAATCAGCCCCAGCATTTT. Its protein is CATADRASFSNQPQHF. The genes are TRBV19 and TRBJ1-5, with 7 bases matching TRBD1. The germline V gene encodes CDR1 LNHDA and CDR2 SQIVND (reference sequence). The CDR3 spans 16 residues. With 10 bases clipped from V and 0 bases from J, the junction kept 12 bases outside the gene matches.

V is TRBV7-9 and J is TRBJ2-1; 12 positions match TRBD2. The V gene end was trimmed by 4 bases and the J gene end by 7 bases; junction bases not matched to a gene: 11. The CDR3 has 17 amino acids. Germline CDR1 and CDR2: SEHNR and FQNEAQ (reference sequence). DNA for the CDR3: TGTGCCAGCAGCTCCTCTTGGACTAGCGGGATTGGGAATGAGCAGTTCTTC. Protein sequence: CASSSSWTSGIGNEQFF.

This chain links TRBV4-1 with TRBJ2-4; the D is unclear. The CDR3 consists of 16 residues. V was pared by 1 base and J by 2 bases, with 12 bases between. Germline CDR1 reads MGHRA; CDR2 reads YSYEKL. CDR3 protein: CASSQGAPLTKNIQYF. The CDR3 DNA is TGCGCCAGCAGCCAAGGAGCACCCCTGACCAAAAACATTCAGTACTTC.

This rearrangement joins TRBV30 to TRBJ1-2, with 7 bases matching TRBD1. Germline CDR1 reads GTSNPN; CDR2 reads SVGIG (reference sequence). Unmatched junction bases numbered 11, after V lost 0 bases and J lost 4 bases. This CDR3 region has 16 residues. CDR3: CAWSVGTSGTAYGYTF. The CDR3 DNA reads TGTGCCTGGAGTGTGGGTACCTCCGGGACAGCCTATGGCTACACCTTC.

This clone showed up just a few times. The J gene is TRBJ2-2, the V gene TRBV21-1; the D segment call TRBD1 is taken from the table without a DNA check. TRBV21-1 is listed as a pseudogene. This CDR3 has 14 residues. CDR3 sequence (DNA): TGTGCCAGCAAAGGGGGCCTGAACACCGGGGAGCTGTTTTTT. This gives the protein CASKGGLNTGELFF.

The chain joins TRBV7-9 to TRBJ2-7; a weak D match, TRBD1 (6 bases). The V end was cut by 2 bases, the J end by 5 bases, with 13 bases between. Germline V lookup: CDR1 SEHNR, CDR2 FQNEAQ (reference sequence). The CDR3 covers 14 residues. CDR3 DNA sequence: TGTGCCAGCAGCTTATTCAACAGGGCCGACGAGCAGTACTTC. Amino acid sequence: CASSLFNRADEQYF.

This chain connects TRBV7-3 to TRBJ2-7; 11 bases map to TRBD1. V shed 5 bases and J 6 bases; nucleotides not matched to a gene: 6. The germline V gene has CDR1 SGHTA and CDR2 FQGTGA. The CDR3 covers 14 residues. CDR3: CASSPSGTGGEQYF. DNA of the CDR3: TGTGCCAGCAGCCCCTCCGGGACAGGGGGCGAGCAGTACTTC.

The rearrangement joins TRBV14 to TRBJ2-1; weak D call: TRBD1 (6 bases). The CDR3 is made up of 13 amino acids. The germline V gene has CDR1 SGHDN and CDR2 FVKESK. V lost 3 bases and J 5 bases, leaving 8 bases between the germline ends. CDR3: CASSHRQDNEQFF. The CDR3 DNA is TGTGCCAGCAGCCACAGACAGGACAATGAGCAGTTCTTC.

The chain uses TRBV25-1 and TRBJ2-5; TRBD1 is a possible D gene (6 bases). V dropped 10 bases and J dropped 10 bases, with 22 bases sitting between them. Germline CDR1 and CDR2: MGHDK and SYGVNS. The CDR3 is 13 residues long. The CDR3 bases are TGTGCCACCGGACAGCTAGCTCAGAGTGACCAGTACTTC. Translation: CATGQLAQSDQYF.

V and J are TRBV3-1 (or the pseudogene TRBV3-2) and TRBJ2-7, with D uncertain. V dropped 1 base and J dropped 0 bases, with 7 bases sitting between them. This CDR3 has 14 residues. Germline values: CDR1 LGHDT, CDR2 YNNKEL (reference sequence). The CDR3 DNA sequence: TGTGCCAGCAGCCAAGGACACCTCTCCTACGAGCAGTACTTC. Translation: CASSQGHLSYEQYF.

This chain links TRBV14 with TRBJ2-1; 8 bases are a match to TRBD1. V lost 4 bases and J lost 7; bases outside the gene matches: 9. From germline, CDR1 is SGHDN and CDR2 FVKESK. This CDR3 is built from 15 residues. CDR3 in DNA: TGTGCCAGCAGCCTAGACAGGGGCAATCTAAATGAGCAGTTCTTC. Its translation is CASSLDRGNLNEQFF.

V and J are TRBV4-2 and TRBJ2-5, with 9 bases identical to TRBD2. Unmatched junction bases numbered 9, after V lost 0 bases and J lost 4 bases. This CDR3 contains 17 residues. CDR1 and CDR2 (germline): LGHNA, YNFKEQ. The CDR3 bases are TGTGCCAGCAGCCAAGATTGGAAGGCGGGAGGGCCAGAGACCCAGTACTTC. As protein: CASSQDWKAGGPETQYF.

V and J are TRBV28 and TRBJ2-2; 7 nucleotides line up with TRBD1. Germline CDR1 and CDR2: MDHEN and SYDVKM. This CDR3 comprises 15 residues. V lost 8 bases, J lost 6 bases, and 12 bases stayed unmatched. Here the CDR3 reads CASAYIQGIAGELFF. CDR3 DNA sequence: TGTGCCAGCGCGTATATACAGGGGATCGCCGGGGAGCTGTTTTTT.

The chain links TRBV7-2 to TRBJ2-3; TRBD2 matches at 8 bases. V lost 3 bases, J lost 5 bases, and 10 bases stayed unmatched. This CDR3 contains 16 residues. Germline lookup yields CDR1 SGHTA and CDR2 FQGNSA. The CDR3 protein is CASSLVGLDVQDTQYF. For the CDR3, the DNA is TGTGCCAGCAGCTTGGTGGGACTAGATGTGCAAGATACGCAGTATTTT.

This clone was found once. The chain links TRBV3-1 (or the pseudogene TRBV3-2) to TRBJ2-2; a possible D gene is TRBD2 (6 bases). CDR1 is LGHDT and CDR2 is YNNKEL in the germline V gene (reference sequence). V was shortened by 3 bases and J by 2 bases, with 10 bases between the two germline ends. CDR3 length equals 15 residues. The CDR3 DNA sequence: TGTGCCAGCAGCCACGGGGGTAGCAACACCGGGGAGCTGTTTTTT. Protein: CASSHGGSNTGELFF.